The sequence of this T cell receptor beta chain was determined in a study of cytomegalovirus exposure and HLA in healthy donors. As for the study in general: A previous analysis identified approximately 110 million unique TCR beta sequences derived from roughly 180 million T cells.

Overall study results and limits: With further analysis later on, most CMV-associated TCR beta chains appeared HLA-restricted. Across donors, presence/absence analyses took sequencing depth to be roughly uniform.

V lost 3 bases to trimming and J lost 3 bases, with 15 bases between them. The CDR3 extends over 16 amino acids. Germline CDR1 MDHEN, CDR2 SYDVKM. On this clone itself: The antigen is not known.

In the PCR, 60 Vbeta and 13 Jbeta primers were used. Sequencing used immunoSEQ multiplex PCR; TCRdb keeps in-frame clones, though not all of them. The sample lists 110,000 to 150,000 clones; about 80% were seen once. The chain couples TRBV28 to TRBJ1-5, with D uncertain. The specimen was PBMCs. The clonotype comes from a female donor in good health and CMV-seronegative. The CDR3 DNA is TGTGCCAGCAGTTTCCCGGGGTCGGCCCACAATCAGCCCCAGCATTTT. Translated, it gives CASSFPGSAHNQPQHF.